The rows below give T cell receptor beta chains drawn from one sample of a study of GPR56 and killer-like receptors on CD4 memory cells. TCRdb reprocessed the reads, keeping one entry per CDR3 protein, no DNA. The sample's table shows approximately 3,000 distinct CDR3 sequences. Sequences were obtained from memory CD4+ T cells from blood. These TCRs come from a human donor in good health. CDR3s include the opening cysteine and the closing phenylalanine or tryptophan. The order of the fields is V gene, J gene, clone size, CDR3 protein. Clone size, where shown, is once, few, many, or a class for clones that have expanded.

TRBV5-5	TRBJ1-3	NA	CASSLSQGLLRSSGNTIYF
TRBV6-1	TRBJ1-1	medium-sized	CASLFLGRDTEAFF
TRBV10-3	TRBJ2-1	NA	CAISEFSGGAGEQFF
TRBV20-1	TRBJ1-1	NA	CSAPGRGGQEAFF
TRBV6-2/TRBV6-3	TRBJ1-1	medium-sized	CASRPGGGNTEAFF
TRBV7-3	TRBJ1-1	NA	CASSLTLNTEAFF
TRBV4-1	TRBJ2-3	NA	CASSQDPPGATDTQYF
TRBV12-3/TRBV12-4	TRBJ1-1	NA	CASALQVATEAFF
TRBV4-2	TRBJ2-3	NA	CASSQVTSGTDTQYF
TRBV6-1	TRBJ2-5	medium-sized	CATQWTGGGTQYF
TRBV11-3	TRBJ2-2	NA	CASAGTNTGELFF
TRBV7-2	TRBJ2-7	medium-sized	CASSRPLTAPEQYF
TRBV15	TRBJ2-1	medium-sized	CATSSSGTGINEQFF
TRBV9	TRBJ2-3	medium-sized	CASSVSGRSTDTQYF
TRBV19	TRBJ1-1	medium-sized	CATRTGRQGGTEAFF
TRBV29-1	TRBJ2-2	NA	CSGLAGATGELFF
TRBV6-5	TRBJ1-1	NA	CASRDRNTEAFF
TRBV7-2	TRBJ2-1	NA	CASSLGTSGGPKYNEQFF
TRBV27	TRBJ1-1	medium-sized	CASSPRGQLNTEAFF
TRBV9	TRBJ1-2	medium-sized	CASSVAAQGPLGYTF
TRBV9	TRBJ1-2	NA	CASSVGVGGYTF
TRBV18	TRBJ1-3	medium-sized	CASSSGASSGNTIYF
TRBV12-3/TRBV12-4	TRBJ1-5	NA	CASSLGGSGGPQHF
TRBV5-6	TRBJ2-5	NA	CASSAAGVGLETQYF
TRBV5-6	TRBJ1-6	medium-sized	CASSLGGGYNSPLHF
TRBV11-2	TRBJ1-2	NA	CASSLEGLYGYTF
TRBV5-6	TRBJ1-3	NA	CASSHPTGVGNTIYF
TRBV2	TRBJ1-6	NA	CASSEWSSHSALHF
TRBV6-5	TRBJ1-1	NA	CASSYRSTRDTEAFF
TRBV6-1	TRBJ2-4	NA	CASRIGGAAKNIQYF
TRBV6-1	TRBJ2-5	medium-sized	CASSVVRTVPRDGRPGTQYF
TRBV20-1	TRBJ2-1	NA	CSARDRGSLLFF
TRBV6-2/TRBV6-3	TRBJ2-7	medium-sized	CASSSRLAGEYEQYF
TRBV6-5	TRBJ2-5	medium-sized	CATRQGGKQETQYF
TRBV6-2/TRBV6-3	TRBJ1-1	medium-sized	CASRSDKGGRNTEAFF
TRBV11-3	TRBJ2-5	NA	CASSHGGTQGETQYF
TRBV7-2	TRBJ1-6	medium-sized	CASSLGLSSYNSPLHF
TRBV6-5	TRBJ2-7	medium-sized	CASSYSRLPGQRGGEQYF
TRBV19	TRBJ2-3	medium-sized	CASSTPGLAGGADTQYF
TRBV6-1	TRBJ2-1	large	CASRIPGGLGNEQFF
TRBV19	TRBJ2-7	medium-sized	CASSMVGSGMPSGEQYF
TRBV19	TRBJ2-3	NA	CASSSSGGLTDTQYF